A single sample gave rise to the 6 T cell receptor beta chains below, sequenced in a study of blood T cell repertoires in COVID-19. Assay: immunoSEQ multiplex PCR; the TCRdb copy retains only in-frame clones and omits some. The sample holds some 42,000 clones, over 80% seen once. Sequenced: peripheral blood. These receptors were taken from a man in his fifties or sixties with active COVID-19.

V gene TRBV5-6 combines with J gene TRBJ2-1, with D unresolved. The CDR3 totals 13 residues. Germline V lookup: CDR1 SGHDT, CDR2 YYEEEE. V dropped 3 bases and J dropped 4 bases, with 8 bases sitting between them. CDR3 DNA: TGTGCCAGCAGCTCTAACGCGTACAATGAGCAGTTCTTC. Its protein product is CASSSNAYNEQFF.

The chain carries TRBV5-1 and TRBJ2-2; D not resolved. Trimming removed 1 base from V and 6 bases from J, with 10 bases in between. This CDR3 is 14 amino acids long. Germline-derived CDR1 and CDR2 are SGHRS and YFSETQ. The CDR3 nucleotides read TGCGCCAGCAGCTTGCTACAGTTAGCCGGGGAGCTGTTTTTT. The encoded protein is CASSLLQLAGELFF.

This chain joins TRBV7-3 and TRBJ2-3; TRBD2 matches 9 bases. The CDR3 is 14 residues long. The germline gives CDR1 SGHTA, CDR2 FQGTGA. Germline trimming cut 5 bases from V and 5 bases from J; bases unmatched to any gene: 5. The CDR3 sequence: CASSIAGAEDTQYF. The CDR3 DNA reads TGTGCCAGCAGCATAGCGGGAGCCGAAGATACGCAGTATTTT. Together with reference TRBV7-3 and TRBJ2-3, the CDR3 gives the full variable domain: GAGVSQTPSNKVTEKGKYVELRCDPISGHTALYWYRQSLGQGPEFLIYFQGTGAADDSGLPNDRFFAVRPEGSVSTLKIQRTERGDSAVYLCASSIAGAEDTQYFGPGTRLTVL.

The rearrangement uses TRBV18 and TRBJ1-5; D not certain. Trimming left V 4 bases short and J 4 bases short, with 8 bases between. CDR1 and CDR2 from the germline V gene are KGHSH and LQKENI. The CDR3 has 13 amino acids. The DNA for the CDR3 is TGTGCCAGCTCACGGGCACAAAATCAGCCCCAGCATTTT. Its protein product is CASSRAQNQPQHF.

CDR3 DNA: TGCGCCAGCAGCTCGACAGGGACCTACGAGCAGTACTTC. The encoded protein is CASSSTGTYEQYF. The V gene is TRBV5-1, the J gene TRBJ2-7, with 7 positions matching TRBD1. With V trimmed by 3 bases and J by 2 bases, 2 bases remained unmatched. This CDR3 has 13 amino acids. CDR1 and CDR2 from the germline V gene are SGHRS and YFSETQ.

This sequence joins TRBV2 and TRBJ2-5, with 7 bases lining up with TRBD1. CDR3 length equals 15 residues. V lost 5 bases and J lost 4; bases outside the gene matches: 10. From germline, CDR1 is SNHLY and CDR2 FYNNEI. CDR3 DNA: TGTGCCAGCAGTTTTCGTCAGGGGGTGCGAGAGACCCAGTACTTC. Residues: CASSFRQGVRETQYF.